Listed here are 12 T cell receptor beta chains from one sample, sequenced in a study of beta chain features in type 1 diabetes. Expressed TCRB transcripts were sequenced because the entire RNA isolate underwent reverse transcription. This table comes from immunoSEQ multiplex PCR, and its TCRdb copy is limited to in-frame clones, with some not included. The sample has 200,000 to 300,000 clones, about a tenth seen once. Study-wide points: A moderate, significant TCRB CDR3 shortening appeared in type 1 diabetes across four CD4+ subsets.

No antigen has been identified for these receptors. The sample taken for sequencing was naive CD4+ T cells from blood. The receptors here all came from a man aged 25 to 40 with type 1 diabetes.

As for this clone: Other DNA sequences in this sample translate to the same CDR3. The rearrangement uses TRBV5-6 and TRBJ1-5; perhaps TRBD1 as D (5 bases). CDR1 SGHDT and CDR2 YYEEEE come from the germline V gene. CDR3 length: 13 amino acids. Trimming stripped 0 bases from V and 5 bases from J, with 6 bases between. CDR3 DNA sequence: TGTGCCAGCAGCTTGGGGGGGGATCAGCCCCAGCATTTT. The encoded protein is CASSLGGDQPQHF.

This chain uses TRBV9 with TRBJ2-5, with 10 bases fitting TRBD1. The CDR3 contains 15 residues. V lost 4 bases, J lost 4 bases, and 7 bases stayed unmatched. The V gene's germline CDR1 is SGDLS and CDR2 YYNGEE. The CDR3 protein is CASSTDRGLGETQYF. CDR3 bases: TGTGCCAGCAGCACCGACAGGGGGCTGGGAGAGACCCAGTACTTC.

This clone appeared a few times. This chain connects TRBV28 to TRBJ2-3; TRBD2 agrees at 13 bases. V shed 5 bases, J shed 7 bases, and the junction held 15 bases outside the gene matches. The CDR3 loop spans 18 amino acids. Germline CDR1 MDHEN, CDR2 SYDVKM. The chain's CDR3 is CASSPNPSLAGGLNTQYF. The CDR3 DNA reads as TGTGCCAGCAGTCCCAACCCCTCACTAGCGGGGGGGCTTAATACGCAGTATTTT.

This clone was found a few times. The gene calls are TRBV4-1 and TRBJ1-4; D is undetermined. CDR1 and CDR2 (germline): MGHRA, YSYEKL. Trimming pared 1 base from V and 0 bases from J, leaving 9 bases between. This CDR3 contains 16 residues. This chain's CDR3 is CASSQAYRATNEKLFF. The CDR3 region has the DNA TGCGCCAGCAGCCAAGCATACAGAGCAACTAATGAAAAACTGTTTTTT.

This chain joins TRBV19 and TRBJ1-5; D unclear. V was pared by 2 bases and J by 0 bases, with 11 bases between. Germline CDR1 LNHDA, CDR2 SQIVND (reference sequence). The CDR3 runs to 16 residues. CDR3 sequence (DNA): TGTGCCAGTAGTATATCCTACCCAAATAGCAATCAGCCCCAGCATTTT. The encoded protein is CASSISYPNSNQPQHF.

For the CDR3, the DNA is TGTGCCAGCAGCGTTAGGCGGGGCGCCTGGGGGAATGAGCAGTTCTTC. This sequence encodes CASSVRRGAWGNEQFF. The rearrangement links TRBV9 to TRBJ2-1; TRBD2 is a possible D gene (6 bases). Trimming cost V 2 bases and J 7 bases, with 19 bases left between them. The CDR3 loop spans 16 amino acids. Germline CDR1 is SGDLS and CDR2 is YYNGEE.

The chain recombines TRBV19 with TRBJ2-7; D remains ambiguous. Per the germline V gene, CDR1 is LNHDA and CDR2 is SQIVND (reference sequence). The V end was cut by 1 base, the J end by 6 bases, with 7 bases between. The CDR3 has 12 amino acids. CDR3 bases: TGTGCCAGTAGTATAGGAGATGCCGAGCAGTACTTC. Amino acid sequence: CASSIGDAEQYF.

The chain links TRBV5-1 to TRBJ1-5, with 7 bases lining up with TRBD1. This CDR3 has 15 residues. From germline, CDR1 is SGHRS and CDR2 YFSETQ. V shed 5 bases, J shed 0 bases, and the junction held 5 bases outside the gene matches. CDR3 sequence: CASRQTGNSNQPQHF. Here the CDR3 DNA reads TGCGCCAGCAGACAGACAGGGAATAGCAATCAGCCCCAGCATTTT.

Only a few counts were recorded for this clone. The rearrangement joins TRBV18 to TRBJ2-6; D ambiguous. CDR3 length: 14 amino acids. The V end was cut by 3 bases, the J end by 4 bases, with 7 bases between. CDR1 KGHSH and CDR2 LQKENI come from the germline V gene. In DNA form, the CDR3 reads TGTGCCAGCTCACCCACAGCCGGGGCCAACGTCCTGACTTTC. As protein: CASSPTAGANVLTF.

Only a few counts were recorded for this clone. The chain recombines TRBV2 with TRBJ1-6; no firm D call. This CDR3 has 11 amino acids. Germline loops: CDR1 SNHLY, CDR2 FYNNEI. Between the trimmed V and J ends, which lost 5 bases and 7 bases, there was a span of 3 bases. The CDR3 sequence: CASSLNSPLHF. The CDR3, as DNA: TGTGCCAGCAGTTTAAATTCACCCCTCCACTTT.

This clone has just a few counts. The chain employs TRBV27 and TRBJ2-7, with D perhaps TRBD1 (6 bases). Deletions cut 0 bases from V and 2 bases from J, with 11 bases between. CDR1 MNHEY and CDR2 SMNVEV come from the germline V gene (reference sequence). The length of the CDR3 is 15 residues. The CDR3 nucleotides are TGTGCCAGCAGTTTATCGAAAGCAGGGGCCTACGAGCAGTACTTC. Translation: CASSLSKAGAYEQYF.

The genes are TRBV18 and TRBJ1-6; D is ambiguous. CDR1 is KGHSH and CDR2 is LQKENI in the germline V gene. V shed 4 bases and J shed 6 bases, with 16 bases lying between them. CDR3 length equals 16 residues. CDR3 in DNA: TGTGCCAGCTCACTTCAGGCCGGACGGGGTAATTCACCCCTCCACTTT. This sequence encodes CASSLQAGRGNSPLHF.